Reported below is one TCR beta chain. Sequencing was performed with immunoSEQ multiplex PCR; in TCRdb, only in-frame clones are kept and a portion is missing. The sample lists about 230,000 clones; roughly 88% were seen once. This CDR3 comprises 15 residues. Trimming at V came to 0 bases and at J to 7 bases, leaving 7 bases not matched to a gene. Germline CDR1 reads SGHKS; CDR2 reads YYEKEE (reference sequence). This entry is derived from a study of blood T cell repertoires in COVID-19. The source material was peripheral blood. The chain recombines TRBV5-5 with TRBJ1-2; 9 nucleotides line up with TRBD1. This clonotype was obtained from a woman in her 40s who had recovered from COVID-19. This chain's CDR3 is CASSLALTGGPGYTF. DNA of the CDR3: TGTGCCAGCAGCTTGGCTCTCACAGGGGGCCCTGGCTACACCTTC.